The T cell receptor (beta chain) described here comes from a study of shared clonotypes between healthy human individuals. Study observations and caveats: Roughly 5.3% of naive CD4 clonotypes were common to four donors.

Sequenced by immunoSEQ multiplex PCR; TCRdb stores in-frame clones only, minus some. This table holds approximately 1.9 million clones, 80% to 95% found once. The naive CD8 fraction comprised CD45RO-negative cells positively selected for CCR7 and excluded terminally differentiated effector memory CD45RA+ cells. Donors, healthy HIV-negative adults, lacked recent acute infections or vaccinations. The V and J ends lost 2 bases and 0 bases respectively, with 14 bases between them. The germline CDR1 and CDR2 sequences are SGDLS and YYNGEE. CDR3 length equals 16 residues. As concerns this clone: As yet, its antigen is unknown.

The clonotype was recovered from a young man in good health. Some clones in this sample may be carry-over from other donors' samples. Sequenced material: naive CD8+ T cells from PBMCs. This chain joins TRBV9 and TRBJ1-1; the D gene is possibly TRBD1 (6 bases). The CDR3 region is CASSVVPDSLNTEAFF. The CDR3 DNA reads TGTGCCAGCAGCGTTGTTCCGGACAGCTTGAACACTGAAGCTTTCTTT.